The 24 T cell receptor beta chains below were found in one sample sequenced in a study of glioma-infiltrating T cells. TCR alpha and beta CDR3 regions were amplified from RNA using iRepertoire nested multiplex PCR. Via MiXCR, TCRdb re-called the multiplex PCR reads, giving one row per CDR3 protein. This sample has about 380,000 distinct CDR3 sequences, with more than 35% found just once. Sequencing used glioma tissue, nonneoplastic brain tissue, or PBMCs (not recorded which). The source of these receptors is a human donor with low-grade glioma or glioblastoma, undergoing nonglioma brain surgery, or in good health (not recorded which).

This clonotype was counted a few times. The rearrangement joins TRBV29-1 to TRBJ2-1, with a possible D match to TRBD2 (5 bases). The V and J ends lost 1 base and 0 bases respectively, with 7 bases between them. CDR3 length equals 14 residues. CDR1 and CDR2 from the germline V gene are SQVTM and ANQGSEA. The DNA of the CDR3 is TGCAGCGTTGAAGTACTAGTCTCCTACAATGAGCAGTTCTTC. It encodes CSVEVLVSYNEQFF.

To note about this clonotype: A read error may be the cause here, since a much bigger clone is one base away. The rearrangement uses TRBV7-2 and TRBJ2-1; 8 nucleotides match TRBD2. This CDR3 region has 14 residues. In germline, CDR1 is SGHTA, CDR2 FQGNSA. Trimming took 7 bases from V and 7 from J; bases not matched to a gene: 9. The CDR3 spells CASILSGSRNEQFF. The CDR3 coding sequence is TGTGCCAGCATCCTCAGCGGGAGTAGGAATGAGCAGTTCTTC.

This chain connects TRBV27 to TRBJ1-5, with D uncertain. The CDR3 loop spans 15 amino acids. Trimming shortened V by 2 bases and J by 5 bases, and 13 bases separated the two germline ends. Germline lookup yields CDR1 MNHEY and CDR2 SMNVEV (reference sequence). Here the CDR3 DNA reads TGTGCCAGCAGTTTACGCGCAGACGGCGATCAGCCCCAGCATTTT. Translation: CASSLRADGDQPQHF.

With regard to this clonotype: A read error is possible here, since a much larger clone lies one base away. The V and J genes are TRBV6-2 or TRBV6-3 and TRBJ1-5; unclear D gene. This CDR3 has 15 amino acids. Germline V gene lookup returns CDR1 MNHEY and CDR2 SVGEGT. For the CDR3, the DNA is TGTGCCAGCAGTGCGGGTAGAGTTGAAAAGCAGCCCAAGCATTTT. As protein: CASSAGRVEKQPKHF.

The chain employs TRBV5-5 and TRBJ2-3; possibly TRBD1 or TRBD2 for D (5 bases each). V was trimmed by 0 bases and J by 6 bases, leaving 11 bases between them. This CDR3 comprises 14 residues. CDR1 SGHKS and CDR2 YYEKEE come from the germline V gene (reference sequence). The CDR3 nucleotides read TGTGCCAGCAGCTTGGAGGTAGAGGGGGATACGCAGTATTTT. Protein: CASSLEVEGDTQYF. The full variable domain, in which reference TRBV5-5 and TRBJ2-3 provide the parts outside the CDR3, is DAGVTQSPTHLIKTRGQQVTLRCSPISGHKSVSWYQQVLGQGPQFIFQYYEKEERGRGNFPDRFSARQFPNYSSELNVNALLLGDSALYLCASSLEVEGDTQYFGPGTRLTVL.

This clonotype was seen repeatedly, ten times or more. V gene TRBV28 combines with J gene TRBJ1-1; perhaps TRBD1 as D (5 bases). Germline V gene sequence: CDR1 MDHEN, CDR2 SYDVKM. The CDR3 runs to 14 residues. V lost 3 bases and J lost 2, with 10 bases in between. CDR3: CASSLPQGNTEAFF. The CDR3 DNA follows: TGTGCCAGCAGTTTGCCGCAGGGAAACACTGAAGCTTTCTTT.

About this clonotype: One base away lies a much larger clone, so this may be a sequencing read error. This chain joins TRBV27 and TRBJ2-7; D is ambiguous. From germline, CDR1 is MNHEY and CDR2 SMNVEV (reference sequence). The CDR3 has 13 residues. V dropped 5 bases and J dropped 5 bases, with 13 bases sitting between them. The CDR3 here is CASSLSSVNEQYF. The CDR3 bases are TGTGCCAGCAGTCTCTCGTCAGTTAACGAGCAGTACTTC.

A remark on this clonotype: One base away lies a much larger clone, so this may be a sequencing read error. V and J are TRBV6-1 and TRBJ2-4; no clear D. The CDR3 contains 11 residues. Germline V CDR1 and CDR2: MNHNS, SASEGT. V dropped 5 bases and J dropped 8 bases, with 7 bases sitting between them. The CDR3, as DNA: TGTGCCAGCAGTCCTTGGGACATTCAGTACTTC. It codes for CASSPWDIQYF.

About this clonotype itself: A clone one base away is much larger, so this may be a read error. CDR3 bases: TGTGCCATCAGTTCGGGACGGGATAACACTGAAGCTTTCTTT. It encodes CAISSGRDNTEAFF. This chain joins TRBV10-3 and TRBJ1-1, with TRBD1 as a possible D gene (5 bases). CDR1 and CDR2 from the germline V gene are ENHRY and SYGVKD. CDR3 length equals 14 residues. Trimming left V 5 bases short and J 2 bases short, with 12 bases between.

The chain employs TRBV25-1 and TRBJ2-7; D gene unclear. V lost 4 bases and J lost 3, with 7 bases in between. CDR3 size: 12 residues. Germline V lookup: CDR1 MGHDK, CDR2 SYGVNS. The chain's CDR3 is CASSGAFYEQYF. For the CDR3, the DNA is TGTGCCAGCAGTGGGGCGTTCTACGAGCAGTACTTC.

The CDR3 nucleotides are TGTGCCAGCAGCTTAGCGGGTACCACAGGGATCACTGAAGCTTTCTTT. Translating gives CASSLAGTTGITEAFF. The rearrangement links TRBV7-8 to TRBJ1-1; possibly TRBD1 for D (6 bases). Looked up from germline, CDR1 is SGHVS and CDR2 is FQNEAQ. The V end was cut by 0 bases, the J end by 4 bases, with 15 bases between. The CDR3 has 16 amino acids.

The J gene is TRBJ2-1, the V gene TRBV3-1, with 8 bases matching TRBD1. The V segment lost 0 bases and the J segment 4 bases; nucleotides outside the gene matches: 5. Germline lookup yields CDR1 LGHDT and CDR2 YNNKEL (reference sequence). The length of the CDR3 is 16 residues. The CDR3 coding sequence is TGTGCCAGCAGCCAAGATCTGGGGACAGGTTACAATGAGCAGTTCTTC. This encodes CASSQDLGTGYNEQFF.

This clonotype was seen ten or more times. The chain joins TRBV6-2 or TRBV6-3 to TRBJ2-7; 7 bases match TRBD1. After removal of 6 bases from V and 2 bases from J, the junction contained 1 base not matched to a gene. The CDR3 has 12 residues. Germline CDR1 MNHEY, CDR2 SVGEGT. The CDR3 DNA is TGTGCCAGCAGAAGGGGGCCCTACGAGCAGTACTTC. As protein: CASRRGPYEQYF.

This clonotype has at least ten counts. The gene calls are TRBV6-2 or TRBV6-3 and TRBJ2-1; 8 bases map to TRBD1. From germline, CDR1 is MNHEY and CDR2 SVGEGT. V was pared by 7 bases and J by 0 bases, with 5 bases of the junction left unmatched. CDR3 length equals 15 residues. Here the CDR3 DNA reads TGTGCCAGCACCTGGACAGGGAGCTCCTACAATGAGCAGTTCTTC. Amino acid sequence: CASTWTGSSYNEQFF.

The count of this clonotype is one. Possible read error: a much larger clone is one base away. The chain joins TRBV20-1 to TRBJ2-1; D is perhaps TRBD1 or TRBD2 (5 bases each). CDR1 and CDR2 (germline): DFQATT, SNEGSKA (reference sequence). This CDR3 region has 16 residues. CDR3 amino acids: CNARSRDAASYNEQFF. CDR3 nucleotides: TGCAATGCTCGGAGCCGGGACGCAGCCTCCTACAATGAGCAGTTCTTC.

This clonotype came up many times. The chain combines TRBV27 with TRBJ2-7, with TRBD2 identical over 9 bases. Germline CDR1 is MNHEY and CDR2 is SMNVEV (reference sequence). Trimming at V came to 3 bases and at J to 4 bases, leaving 10 bases not matched to a gene. The CDR3 loop spans 16 amino acids. The CDR3 here is CASSLLRGREVYEQYF. The CDR3 DNA reads TGTGCCAGCAGTTTGTTGCGCGGGAGGGAGGTTTACGAGCAGTACTTC.

J is TRBJ1-1 and V is TRBV11-2; a weak D match, TRBD1 (6 bases). CDR3 length: 15 amino acids. Trimming took off 4 bases at V and 0 bases at J, with 12 bases between the two ends. The germline CDR1 and CDR2 sequences are SGHAT and FQNNGV. CDR3 sequence reads: CASSSPGHLNTEAFF. As DNA, the CDR3 is TGTGCCAGCAGCTCACCGGGACATCTGAACACTGAAGCTTTCTTT. Full variable domain (outside the CDR3, taken from reference TRBV11-2 and TRBJ1-1): EAGVAQSPRYKIIEKRQSVAFWCNPISGHATLYWYQQILGQGPKLLIQFQNNGVVDDSQLPKDRFSAERLKGVDSTLKIQPAKLEDSAVYLCASSSPGHLNTEAFFGQGTRLTVV.

The chain uses TRBV18 and TRBJ1-1; D uncertain. Germline values: CDR1 KGHSH, CDR2 LQKENI. This CDR3 has 13 amino acids. V lost 2 bases to trimming and J lost 2 bases, with 6 bases between them. The DNA of the CDR3 is TGTGCCAGCTCACCATCAGCCAACACTGAAGCTTTCTTT. It specifies CASSPSANTEAFF.

V gene TRBV7-9 combines with J gene TRBJ2-1; a weak D match, TRBD2 (5 bases). Germline CDR1 SEHNR, CDR2 FQNEAQ (reference sequence). The V gene lost 5 bases and the J gene lost 0 bases, with 17 bases spanning the gap. The CDR3 consists of 17 residues. CDR3 loop: CASSLLGSASSYNEQFF. The CDR3 nucleotides are TGTGCCAGCAGCCTCCTGGGTAGCGCGAGCTCCTACAATGAGCAGTTCTTC.

Turning to this clonotype: A read error may explain this, as a much larger clone is one base away. Here the CDR3 DNA reads TGTGCCAGCAGTTTAATGGGGCCTTCGTTAGATACGCAGTATTTT. Amino acids: CASSLMGPSLDTQYF. The chain combines TRBV28 with TRBJ2-3, with D possibly TRBD1 on 5 matching bases. Between the trimmed V and J ends, which lost 2 bases and 5 bases, there was a span of 14 bases. Germline lookup yields CDR1 MDHEN and CDR2 SYDVKM. The CDR3 contains 15 residues.

As to this clonotype: At one of its ends the junction is not consistent with the germline gene, which may arise from a read error. The chain combines TRBV7-2 with TRBJ1-2; TRBD1 is a possible D gene (5 bases). The germline V gene has CDR1 SGHTA and CDR2 FQGNSA. The CDR3 extends over 14 amino acids. In DNA, the CDR3 is TGTGCTAGCAGCTCCTCGCGGGGGAGCTATGGCTACACCTTC. This gives the protein CASSSSRGSYGYTF.

This clonotype showed up just a few times. The rearrangement uses TRBV19 and TRBJ1-2, with D uncertain. V lost 7 bases and J lost 3, with 12 bases in between. The CDR3 is 13 residues long. CDR1 and CDR2 (germline): LNHDA, SQIVND (reference sequence). This CDR3 reads CASMEGVHYGYTF. In DNA, the CDR3 is TGTGCCAGTATGGAGGGCGTGCACTATGGCTACACCTTC.

V usage is TRBV29-1 and J usage is TRBJ2-7; D is possibly TRBD1 or TRBD2 (5 bases each). There are 13 residues in the CDR3. The germline gives CDR1 SQVTM, CDR2 ANQGSEA. V lost 4 bases, J lost 5 bases, and 15 bases lay in between. CDR3 DNA: TGCAGCGTTGTGAGGGGTTCGTTGAACGAGCAGTACTTC. Translation gives CSVVRGSLNEQYF.

The chain uses TRBV6-2 or TRBV6-3 and TRBJ1-3; 7 bases match TRBD1. This CDR3 region has 16 residues. Losses at the gene ends were 4 bases for V and 4 bases for J; bases not matched to a gene: 10. Germline V CDR1 and CDR2: MNHEY, SVGEGT. The CDR3 sequence is CASSLGGATGGNTIYF. In DNA form, the CDR3 reads TGTGCCAGCAGTTTAGGGGGCGCTACTGGAGGAAACACCATATATTTT.